Shown below are 2 T cell receptor beta chains from a single sample sequenced in a study of beta chain features in type 1 diabetes. Sequencing targeted expressed TCRB transcripts, as all isolated RNA had been reverse transcribed. The method was immunoSEQ multiplex PCR; TCRdb's version includes in-frame clones alone and lacks a portion of them. The sample lists some 150,000 clones, 6.9% occurring once. Input material: central memory CD4+ T cells from blood. The receptors originated from a woman between 25 and 40 years old in good health.

V is TRBV19 and J is TRBJ2-7; 7 bases are a match to TRBD1. Germline assignment: CDR1 LNHDA and CDR2 SQIVND (reference sequence). The J segment lost 7 bases and the V segment lost 1 base, leaving 4 bases of the junction unmatched. The CDR3 spans 13 residues. CDR3 sequence: CASSIATGSEQYF. Written as DNA, the CDR3 is TGTGCCAGTAGTATAGCGACAGGGAGTGAGCAGTACTTC.

This rearrangement joins TRBV19 to TRBJ2-1; TRBD2 matches at 8 bases. Germline trimming cut 3 bases from V and 9 bases from J; bases unmatched to any gene: 13. This CDR3 is 16 amino acids long. The germline gives CDR1 LNHDA, CDR2 SQIVND (reference sequence). In nucleotides, the CDR3 is TGTGCCAGTAGTATTTTTGCGGGAGGAGTTACTGTTGAGCAGTTCTTC. Protein: CASSIFAGGVTVEQFF.